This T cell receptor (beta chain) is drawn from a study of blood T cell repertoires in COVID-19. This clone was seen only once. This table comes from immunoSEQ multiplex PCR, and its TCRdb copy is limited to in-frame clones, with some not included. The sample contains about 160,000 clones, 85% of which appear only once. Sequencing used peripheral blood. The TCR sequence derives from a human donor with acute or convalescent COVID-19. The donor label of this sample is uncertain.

DNA for the CDR3: TGTGCCATCAGTCCGCTAGCGGGGGGGACCACAGATACGCAGTATTTT. Its protein is CAISPLAGGTTDTQYF. This rearrangement joins TRBV10-3 to TRBJ2-3, with TRBD2 matching 12 bases. The CDR3 has 16 amino acids. Germline V CDR1 and CDR2: ENHRY, SYGVKD. J gave up 2 bases and V 5 bases, and 5 bases lay outside the gene matches.